The subject of this entry is one TCR beta chain. A read error is likely, as this CDR3 ends without the conserved phenylalanine or tryptophan. Reverse transcription of 500 ng total RNA with a constant-region primer produced TCR beta cDNA. ARM-PCR was slightly modified, and three nested multiplex PCR rounds with it gave rise to the TCR beta libraries. A C-beta reverse primer and TRBV1-TRBV30 forward primers served in each of the first two PCR rounds, at approximately 10 cycles apiece. Using its own MiXCR run on the multiplex PCR reads, TCRdb lists one record per CDR3 protein. The sample holds 300,000 to 350,000 distinct CDR3 sequences; approximately 65% are singletons and the top ten take roughly 6%. Germline DNA was also extracted, with blood RNA taken from unsorted whole blood. CDR1 is SGHAT and CDR2 is FQNNGV in the germline V gene. V dropped 7 bases and J dropped 6 bases, with 31 bases sitting between them. This CDR3 comprises 18 residues.

The data are from a study of tumor-infiltrating lymphocytes in primary liver carcinoma. Whole-study context: The patient population consisted of men and women between 30 and 69 years of age. Samples returned roughly 3.5 to 8 million productive TCRbeta reads, a yield that was similar across tissue types.

The TCR originated in a man aged 35 to 55 with primary liver carcinoma and hepatitis B virus infection. The V call is TRBV11-2, the J call TRBJ2-7, with D tentatively TRBD2 (6 bases). The sequenced material came from peripheral blood. CDR3 sequence (DNA): TGTGCCAGCACAACCTTTAGCGATGGGAGCGGGTGTCCCTCCGAGCAGTACTTA. It specifies CASTTFSDGSGCPSEQYL.